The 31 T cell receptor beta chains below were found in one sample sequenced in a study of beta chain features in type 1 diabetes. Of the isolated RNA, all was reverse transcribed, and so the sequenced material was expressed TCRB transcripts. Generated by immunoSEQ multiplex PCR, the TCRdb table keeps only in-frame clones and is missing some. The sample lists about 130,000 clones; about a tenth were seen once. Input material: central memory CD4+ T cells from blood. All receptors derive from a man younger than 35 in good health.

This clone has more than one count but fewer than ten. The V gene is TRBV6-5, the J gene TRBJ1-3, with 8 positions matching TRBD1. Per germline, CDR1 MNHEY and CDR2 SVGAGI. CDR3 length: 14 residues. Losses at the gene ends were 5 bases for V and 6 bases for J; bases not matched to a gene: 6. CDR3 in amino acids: CASSTGTGTNTIYF. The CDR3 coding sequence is TGTGCCAGCAGTACCGGGACAGGAACAAACACCATATATTTT.

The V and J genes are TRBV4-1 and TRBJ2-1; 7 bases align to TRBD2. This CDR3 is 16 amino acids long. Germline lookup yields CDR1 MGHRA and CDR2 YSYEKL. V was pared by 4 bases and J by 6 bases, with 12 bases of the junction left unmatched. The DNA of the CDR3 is TGCGCCAGCAGCCTCCTATATTGGGGGGGGAGCAATGAGCAGTTCTTC. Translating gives CASSLLYWGGSNEQFF.

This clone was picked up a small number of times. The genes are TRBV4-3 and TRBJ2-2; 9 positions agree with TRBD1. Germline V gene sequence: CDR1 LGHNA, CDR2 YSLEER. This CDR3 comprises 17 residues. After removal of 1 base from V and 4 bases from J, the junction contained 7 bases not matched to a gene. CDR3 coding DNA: TGCGCCAGCAGCCAAGGAACACAGGGGGCGCGCACCGGGGAGCTGTTTTTT. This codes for CASSQGTQGARTGELFF.

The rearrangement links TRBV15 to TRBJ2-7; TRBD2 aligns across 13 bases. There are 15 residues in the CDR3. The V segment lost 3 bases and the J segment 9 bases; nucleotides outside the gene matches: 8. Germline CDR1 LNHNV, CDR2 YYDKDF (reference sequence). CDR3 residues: CATSSGTSGGAGQYF. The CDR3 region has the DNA TGTGCCACCAGCAGTGGAACTAGCGGGGGGGCTGGGCAGTACTTC.

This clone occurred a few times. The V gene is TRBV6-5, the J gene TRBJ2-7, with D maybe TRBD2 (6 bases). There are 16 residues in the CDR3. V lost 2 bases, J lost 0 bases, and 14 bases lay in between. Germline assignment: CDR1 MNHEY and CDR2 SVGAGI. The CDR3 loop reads CASSYGGNRRSYEQYF. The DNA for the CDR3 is TGTGCCAGCAGTTACGGAGGGAACAGGCGCTCCTACGAGCAGTACTTC.

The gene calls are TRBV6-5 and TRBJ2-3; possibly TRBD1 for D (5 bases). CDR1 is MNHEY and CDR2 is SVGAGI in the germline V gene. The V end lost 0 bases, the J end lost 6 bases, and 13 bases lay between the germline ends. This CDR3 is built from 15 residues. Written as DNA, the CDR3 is TGTGCCAGCAGTTACTCGGGGCTAGTAACGGATACGCAGTATTTT. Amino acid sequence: CASSYSGLVTDTQYF.

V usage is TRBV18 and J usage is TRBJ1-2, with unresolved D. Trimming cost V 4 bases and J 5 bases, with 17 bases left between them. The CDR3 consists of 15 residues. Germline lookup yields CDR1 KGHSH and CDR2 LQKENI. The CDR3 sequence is CASSLPEQRTYGYTF. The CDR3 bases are TGTGCCAGCTCACTTCCGGAACAGAGAACTTATGGCTACACCTTC. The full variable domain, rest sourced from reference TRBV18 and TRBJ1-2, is NAGVMQNPRHLVRRRGQEARLRCSPMKGHSHVYWYRQLPEEGLKFMVYLQKENIIDESGMPKERFSAEFPKEGPSILRIQQVVRGDSAAYFCASSLPEQRTYGYTFGSGTRLTVV.

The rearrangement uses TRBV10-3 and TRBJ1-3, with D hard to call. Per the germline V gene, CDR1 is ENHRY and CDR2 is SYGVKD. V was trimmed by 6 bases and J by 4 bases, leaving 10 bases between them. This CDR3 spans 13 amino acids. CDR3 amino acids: CAIRRSEGNTIYF. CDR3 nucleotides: TGTGCCATCAGGCGAAGTGAGGGAAACACCATATATTTT.

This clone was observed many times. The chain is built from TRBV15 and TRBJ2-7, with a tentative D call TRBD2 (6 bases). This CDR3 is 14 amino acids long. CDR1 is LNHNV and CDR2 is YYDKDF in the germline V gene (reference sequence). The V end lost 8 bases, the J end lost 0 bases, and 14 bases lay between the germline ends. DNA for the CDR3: TGTGCCACCTCTTTCGGGGGAAGCTCCTACGAGCAGTACTTC. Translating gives CATSFGGSSYEQYF.

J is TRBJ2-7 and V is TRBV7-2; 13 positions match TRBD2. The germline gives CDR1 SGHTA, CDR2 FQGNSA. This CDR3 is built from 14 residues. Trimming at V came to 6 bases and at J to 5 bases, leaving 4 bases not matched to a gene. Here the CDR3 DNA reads TGTGCCAGCAGGCGACTAGCGGGGGGCCACGAGCAGTACTTC. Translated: CASRRLAGGHEQYF.

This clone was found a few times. Here the CDR3 DNA reads TGTGCCAGTAGTATGTCACAGGGTCATGAGCAGTTCTTC. It codes for CASSMSQGHEQFF. J is TRBJ2-1 and V is TRBV19, with D possibly being TRBD1 (6 bases). This CDR3 spans 13 amino acids. Germline V lookup: CDR1 LNHDA, CDR2 SQIVND (reference sequence). The V gene lost 3 bases and the J gene lost 8 bases, with 11 bases spanning the gap.

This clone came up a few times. The CDR3 DNA sequence: TGTGCCAGCACCCGAACGGGATCCGGAAACACCATATATTTT. Its protein is CASTRTGSGNTIYF. This rearrangement joins TRBV7-9 to TRBJ1-3, with D hard to call. Germline values: CDR1 SEHNR, CDR2 FQNEAQ (reference sequence). Trimming pared 7 bases from V and 4 bases from J, leaving 14 bases between. The CDR3 is 14 residues long.

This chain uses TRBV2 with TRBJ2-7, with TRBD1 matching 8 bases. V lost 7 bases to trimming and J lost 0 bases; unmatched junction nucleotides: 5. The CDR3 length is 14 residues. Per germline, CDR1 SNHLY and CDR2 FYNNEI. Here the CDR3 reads CASTRQGPSYEQYF. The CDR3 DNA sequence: TGTGCCAGCACCCGACAGGGGCCCTCCTACGAGCAGTACTTC.

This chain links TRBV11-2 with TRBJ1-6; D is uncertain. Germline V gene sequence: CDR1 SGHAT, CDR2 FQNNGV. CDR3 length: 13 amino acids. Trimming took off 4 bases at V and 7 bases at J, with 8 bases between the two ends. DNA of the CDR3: TGTGCCAGCAGCTCGATCTACAATTCACCCCTCCACTTT. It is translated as CASSSIYNSPLHF.

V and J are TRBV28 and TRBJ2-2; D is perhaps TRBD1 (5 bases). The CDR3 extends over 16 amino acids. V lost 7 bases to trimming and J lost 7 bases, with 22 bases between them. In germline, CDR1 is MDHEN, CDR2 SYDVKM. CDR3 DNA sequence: TGTGCCAGCACCGGAAGTGGGGAAGGGGTCAGCGGGGAGCTGTTTTTT. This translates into CASTGSGEGVSGELFF.

CDR3 sequence: CASSLRGGRTGVNEQFF. Here the CDR3 DNA reads TGTGCCAGCAGCTTAAGGGGAGGACGGACAGGGGTCAATGAGCAGTTCTTC. V usage is TRBV11-2 and J usage is TRBJ2-1; 9 positions agree with TRBD1. V lost 2 bases, J lost 6 bases, and 11 bases stayed unmatched. The germline V gene encodes CDR1 SGHAT and CDR2 FQNNGV. This CDR3 region has 17 residues.

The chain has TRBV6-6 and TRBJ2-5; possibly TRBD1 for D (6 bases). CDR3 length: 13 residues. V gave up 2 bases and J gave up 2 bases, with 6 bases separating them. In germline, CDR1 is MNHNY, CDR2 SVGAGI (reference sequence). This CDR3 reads CASSYGQQETQYF. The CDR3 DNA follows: TGTGCCAGCAGTTACGGACAGCAAGAGACCCAGTACTTC.

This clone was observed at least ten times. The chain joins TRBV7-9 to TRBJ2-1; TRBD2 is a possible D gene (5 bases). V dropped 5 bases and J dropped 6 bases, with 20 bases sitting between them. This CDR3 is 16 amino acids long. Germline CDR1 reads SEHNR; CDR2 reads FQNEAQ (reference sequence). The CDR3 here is CASSRPSGGYRNEQFF. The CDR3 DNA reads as TGTGCCAGCAGCAGACCCTCTGGCGGGTATCGCAATGAGCAGTTCTTC.

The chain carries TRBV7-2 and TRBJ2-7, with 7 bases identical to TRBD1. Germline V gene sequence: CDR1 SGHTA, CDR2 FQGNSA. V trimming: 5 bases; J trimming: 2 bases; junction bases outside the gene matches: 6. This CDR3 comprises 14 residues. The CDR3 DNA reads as TGTGCCAGCAGCCTACAGGGGCTAGCCTACGAGCAGTACTTC. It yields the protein CASSLQGLAYEQYF.

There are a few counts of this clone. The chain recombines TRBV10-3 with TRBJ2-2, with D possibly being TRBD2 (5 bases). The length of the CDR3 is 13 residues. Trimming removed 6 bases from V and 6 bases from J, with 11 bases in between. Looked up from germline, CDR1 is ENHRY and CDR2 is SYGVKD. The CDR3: CAIRPSGAGELFF. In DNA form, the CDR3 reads TGTGCCATCAGGCCATCCGGGGCCGGGGAGCTGTTTTTT.

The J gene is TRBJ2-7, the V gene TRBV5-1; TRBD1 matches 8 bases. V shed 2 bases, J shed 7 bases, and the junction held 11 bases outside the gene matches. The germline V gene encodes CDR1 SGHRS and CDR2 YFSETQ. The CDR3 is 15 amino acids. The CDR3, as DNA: TGCGCCAGCAGCTTTGGACAGGGACCGTCGGGTGAGCAGTACTTC. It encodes CASSFGQGPSGEQYF.

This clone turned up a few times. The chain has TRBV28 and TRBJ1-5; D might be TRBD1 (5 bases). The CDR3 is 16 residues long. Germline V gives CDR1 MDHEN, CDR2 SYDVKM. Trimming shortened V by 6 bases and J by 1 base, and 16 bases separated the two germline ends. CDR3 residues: CASSFLPQGSNQPQHF. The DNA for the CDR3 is TGTGCCAGCAGCTTTTTGCCCCAGGGAAGCAATCAGCCCCAGCATTTT.

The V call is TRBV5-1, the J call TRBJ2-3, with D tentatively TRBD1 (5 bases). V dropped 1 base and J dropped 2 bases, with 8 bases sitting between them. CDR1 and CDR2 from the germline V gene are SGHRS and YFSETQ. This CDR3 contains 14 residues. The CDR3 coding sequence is TGCGCCAGCAGCTTGCTGGGGCTCACAGATACGCAGTATTTT. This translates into CASSLLGLTDTQYF. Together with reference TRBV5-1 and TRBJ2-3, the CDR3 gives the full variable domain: KAGVTQTPRYLIKTRGQQVTLSCSPISGHRSVSWYQQTPGQGLQFLFEYFSETQRNKGNFPGRFSGRQFSNSRSEMNVSTLELGDSALYLCASSLLGLTDTQYFGPGTRLTVL.

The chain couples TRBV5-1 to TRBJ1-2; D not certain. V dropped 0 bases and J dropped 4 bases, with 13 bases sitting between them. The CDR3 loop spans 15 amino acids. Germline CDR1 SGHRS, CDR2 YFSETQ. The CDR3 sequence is CASSLGSGLGYGYTF. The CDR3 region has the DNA TGCGCCAGCAGCTTGGGGTCGGGGTTAGGCTATGGCTACACCTTC.

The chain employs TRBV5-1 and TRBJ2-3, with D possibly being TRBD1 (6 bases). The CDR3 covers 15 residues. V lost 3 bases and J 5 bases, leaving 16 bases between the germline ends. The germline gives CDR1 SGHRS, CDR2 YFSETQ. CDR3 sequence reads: CASSSTGQQGDTQYF. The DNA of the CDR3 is TGCGCCAGCAGCTCGACAGGACAACAAGGAGATACGCAGTATTTT.

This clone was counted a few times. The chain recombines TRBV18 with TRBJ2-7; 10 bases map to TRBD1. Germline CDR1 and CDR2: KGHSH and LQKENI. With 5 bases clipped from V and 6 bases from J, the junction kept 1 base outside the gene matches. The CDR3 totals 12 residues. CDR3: CASSGTGVEQYF. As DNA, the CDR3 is TGTGCCAGCTCAGGGACAGGGGTCGAGCAGTACTTC.

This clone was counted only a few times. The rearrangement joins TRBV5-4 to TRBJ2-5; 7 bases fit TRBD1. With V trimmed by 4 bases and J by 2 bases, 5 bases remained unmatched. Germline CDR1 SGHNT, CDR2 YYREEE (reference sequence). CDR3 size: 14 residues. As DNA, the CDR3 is TGTGCCAGCAGCACCGGGACAGCACAAGAGACCCAGTACTTC. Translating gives CASSTGTAQETQYF.

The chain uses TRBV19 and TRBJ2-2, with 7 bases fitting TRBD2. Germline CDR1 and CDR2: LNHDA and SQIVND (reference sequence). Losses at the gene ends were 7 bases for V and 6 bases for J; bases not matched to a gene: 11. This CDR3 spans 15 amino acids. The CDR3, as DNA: TGTGCCAGTAAGCCGAACTGGGGGGGACCCGGGGAGCTGTTTTTT. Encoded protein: CASKPNWGGPGELFF. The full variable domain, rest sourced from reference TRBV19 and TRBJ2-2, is DGGITQSPKYLFRKEGQNVTLSCEQNLNHDAMYWYRQDPGQGLRLIYYSQIVNDFQKGDIAEGYSVSREKKESFPLTVTSAQKNPTAFYLCASKPNWGGPGELFFGEGSRLTVL.

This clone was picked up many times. The CDR3 sequence: CASSTQGVYEQYF. The CDR3, as DNA: TGTGCCAGCAGCACACAGGGGGTATACGAGCAGTACTTC. The rearrangement uses TRBV7-9 and TRBJ2-7; TRBD1 matches at 8 bases. The trim removed 5 bases at V and 4 bases at J, leaving 4 bases unmatched. The germline V gene has CDR1 SEHNR and CDR2 FQNEAQ (reference sequence). The CDR3 is 13 residues long.

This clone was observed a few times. Here the CDR3 DNA reads TGTGCCAGCAGCTTAGGTGGTCGGACAGGGCCCTACGAGCAGTACTTC. Its protein product is CASSLGGRTGPYEQYF. This chain joins TRBV7-2 and TRBJ2-7; 8 bases align to TRBD1. Germline lookup yields CDR1 SGHTA and CDR2 FQGNSA. This CDR3 comprises 16 residues. With 1 base clipped from V and 2 bases from J, the junction kept 7 bases outside the gene matches. The full variable domain, with the rest looked up from reference TRBV7-2 and TRBJ2-7, is GAGVSQSPSNKVTEKGKDVELRCDPISGHTALYWYRQSLGQGLEFLIYFQGNSAPDKSGLPSDRFSAERTGGSVSTLTIQRTQQEDSAVYLCASSLGGRTGPYEQYFGPGTRLTVT.

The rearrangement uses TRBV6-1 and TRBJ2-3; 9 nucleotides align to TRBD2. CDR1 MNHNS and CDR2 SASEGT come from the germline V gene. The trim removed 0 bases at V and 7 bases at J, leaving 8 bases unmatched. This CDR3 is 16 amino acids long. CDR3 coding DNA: TGTGCCAGCAGTGAAGCGGCGGGGGGGGTGCAGAATACGCAGTATTTT. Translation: CASSEAAGGVQNTQYF.